These 20 T cell receptor beta chains came from one sample sequenced in a study of blood T cell repertoires in COVID-19. Measured with immunoSEQ multiplex PCR; TCRdb has only the in-frame clones, and not every one. The sample holds approximately 280,000 clones, approximately 81% seen once. What was sequenced was PBMCs or T cells enriched from blood (not recorded which). The receptors originated from a woman aged 45-59 years who had recovered from COVID-19.

This chain links TRBV3-1 (or the pseudogene TRBV3-2) with TRBJ1-1, with D uncertain. This CDR3 is 16 amino acids long. Trimming removed 1 base at V and 8 bases at J, with 20 bases between. Germline lookup yields CDR1 LGHDT and CDR2 YNNKEL (reference sequence). The DNA of the CDR3 is TGTGCCAGCAGCCAAGGCTCTACGACGGGATCGTTAGAAGCTTTCTTT. Protein product: CASSQGSTTGSLEAFF.

This clone was found a few times. The chain carries TRBV27 and TRBJ1-6; 9 bases align to TRBD1. Germline loops: CDR1 MNHEY, CDR2 SMNVEV (reference sequence). The CDR3 has 15 residues. The V segment lost 4 bases and the J segment 9 bases; nucleotides outside the gene matches: 7. The CDR3 sequence is CASSSQTGGISPLHF. As DNA, the CDR3 is TGTGCCAGCAGTTCGCAGACAGGGGGAATTTCACCCCTCCACTTT.

The V call is TRBV25-1, the J call TRBJ2-1; 9 positions agree with TRBD2. Germline CDR1 is MGHDK and CDR2 is SYGVNS. V lost 8 bases to trimming and J lost 3 bases; unmatched junction nucleotides: 11. This CDR3 region has 16 residues. The CDR3 DNA follows: TGTGCCAGCCGAAGCGGGAGGACCCTCTACTACAATGAGCAGTTCTTC. Translated: CASRSGRTLYYNEQFF.

CDR3: CASSLGGGEQYF. CDR3 coding DNA: TGTGCCAGCAGCTTAGGAGGTGGGGAGCAGTACTTC. The genes are TRBV7-9 and TRBJ2-7; D call uncertain. The V end was cut by 1 base, the J end by 7 bases, with 8 bases between. The V gene's germline CDR1 is SEHNR and CDR2 FQNEAQ (reference sequence). CDR3 length equals 12 residues.

V gene TRBV5-6 combines with J gene TRBJ2-5; D might be TRBD1 (7 bases). Trimming took 0 bases from V and 5 from J, leaving 11 bases between them. This CDR3 is 14 amino acids long. In germline, CDR1 is SGHDT, CDR2 YYEEEE. CDR3: CASSLARGVETQYF. The CDR3, as DNA: TGTGCCAGCAGCTTGGCCAGGGGGGTGGAGACCCAGTACTTC.

The CDR3 DNA follows: TGTGCCAGCAGCTTACCAGGGGCCAATCAGCCCCAGCATTTT. It codes for CASSLPGANQPQHF. The chain is built from TRBV7-9 and TRBJ1-5; possible D gene TRBD1, 6 bases. The length of the CDR3 is 14 residues. Between the trimmed V and J ends, which lost 2 bases and 3 bases, there was a span of 8 bases. Germline loops: CDR1 SEHNR, CDR2 FQNEAQ (reference sequence).

The genes are TRBV7-7 and TRBJ2-2; 8 nucleotides match TRBD1. Germline values: CDR1 SSHAT, CDR2 FNYEAQ (reference sequence). V gave up 2 bases and J gave up 2 bases; unmatched junction bases: 4. CDR3 length: 16 residues. DNA of the CDR3: TGTGCCAGCAGCTTACAGGGGGCTGCCAACACCGGGGAGCTGTTTTTT. Protein product: CASSLQGAANTGELFF.

This chain joins TRBV25-1 and TRBJ1-1, with D maybe TRBD1 (5 bases). The CDR3 runs 15 residues. Trimming pared 4 bases from V and 0 bases from J, leaving 12 bases between. The germline V gene has CDR1 MGHDK and CDR2 SYGVNS. CDR3 amino acids: CASSVWAGLNTEAFF. DNA of the CDR3: TGTGCCAGCAGTGTTTGGGCAGGGCTGAACACTGAAGCTTTCTTT.

This chain links TRBV7-9 with TRBJ2-3, with TRBD1 matching 11 bases. Per germline, CDR1 SEHNR and CDR2 FQNEAQ (reference sequence). The ends lost 1 base at V and 5 bases at J; junction bases unmatched: 5. The CDR3 spans 16 residues. CDR3 DNA sequence: TGTGCCAGCAGCTTAGTAGGACAGGGGGCCGGAGATACGCAGTATTTT. It is translated as CASSLVGQGAGDTQYF.

V usage is TRBV24-1 and J usage is TRBJ2-4; D gene uncertain. Looked up from germline, CDR1 is KGHDR and CDR2 is SFDVKD. The V end lost 4 bases, the J end lost 1 base, and 4 bases lay between the germline ends. This CDR3 is built from 13 residues. In nucleotides, the CDR3 is TGTGCCACCAGTGACGGGGCCAAAAACATTCAGTACTTC. Its protein product is CATSDGAKNIQYF.

The chain is built from TRBV6-5 and TRBJ1-3; tentatively, D is TRBD1 (6 bases). The germline V gene encodes CDR1 MNHEY and CDR2 SVGAGI. This CDR3 contains 15 residues. V lost 6 bases and J lost 1, with 13 bases in between. The CDR3 region has the DNA TGTGCCAGCAGGGGGGGGCTTTCTTCTGGAAACACCATATATTTT. Its protein is CASRGGLSSGNTIYF.

This clone was detected only a few times. The rearrangement links TRBV4-1 to TRBJ2-1; possibly TRBD1 for D (6 bases). The CDR3 spans 14 residues. Trimming took 1 base from V and 4 from J, leaving 8 bases between them. Germline assignment: CDR1 MGHRA and CDR2 YSYEKL. The CDR3 DNA sequence: TGCGCCAGCAGCCAAGCAGGACAGTACAATGAGCAGTTCTTC. It encodes CASSQAGQYNEQFF.

The chain couples TRBV5-4 to TRBJ1-5; D might be TRBD1 (5 bases). V gave up 4 bases and J gave up 3 bases, with 14 bases separating them. Germline loops: CDR1 SGHNT, CDR2 YYREEE (reference sequence). The CDR3 has 15 residues. CDR3 nucleotide sequence: TGTGCCAGCAGCATTGGGGGGGTCGACAATCAGCCCCAGCATTTT. It yields the protein CASSIGGVDNQPQHF.

CDR3 DNA: TGTGCCAGCAGTATCGACAGGGTTGGGAATCAGCCCCAGCATTTT. It codes for CASSIDRVGNQPQHF. The V and J genes are TRBV6-6 and TRBJ1-5; 7 nucleotides match TRBD1. The germline gives CDR1 MNHNY, CDR2 SVGAGI (reference sequence). The trim removed 5 bases at V and 4 bases at J, leaving 8 bases unmatched. The CDR3 totals 15 residues.

The rearrangement links TRBV30 to TRBJ1-1; D gene uncertain. This CDR3 comprises 14 residues. CDR1 GTSNPN and CDR2 SVGIG come from the germline V gene (reference sequence). V lost 1 base to trimming and J lost 0 bases, with 9 bases between them. The CDR3 region has the DNA TGTGCCTGGAGTGCATCTAGATTGAACACTGAAGCTTTCTTT. Translating gives CAWSASRLNTEAFF.

This clone appeared a few times. V gene TRBV7-9 combines with J gene TRBJ1-1; D not resolved. V was pared by 1 base and J by 2 bases, with 8 bases between. Germline V gene data show CDR1 as SEHNR and CDR2 as FQNEAQ (reference sequence). The CDR3 consists of 14 residues. The CDR3 is CASSLDEHNTEAFF. For the CDR3, the DNA is TGTGCCAGCAGCTTAGATGAGCATAACACTGAAGCTTTCTTT. Full variable domain (remainder filled in from reference TRBV7-9 and TRBJ1-1): DTGVSQNPRHKITKRGQNVTFRCDPISEHNRLYWYRQTLGQGPEFLTYFQNEAQLEKSRLLSDRFSAERPKGSFSTLEIQRTEQGDSAMYLCASSLDEHNTEAFFGQGTRLTVV.

The J gene is TRBJ1-5, the V gene TRBV5-6; 11 nucleotides match TRBD1. Losses at the gene ends were 5 bases for V and 6 bases for J; bases not matched to a gene: 7. Per the germline V gene, CDR1 is SGHDT and CDR2 is YYEEEE. The CDR3 has 15 residues. The CDR3 loop is CASSRSGTGGQPQHF. As DNA, the CDR3 is TGTGCCAGCAGTCGATCCGGGACAGGGGGTCAGCCCCAGCATTTT. The whole variable domain, filled in from reference TRBV5-6 and TRBJ1-5, reads DAGVTQSPTHLIKTRGQQVTLRCSPKSGHDTVSWYQQALGQGPQFIFQYYEEEERQRGNFPDRFSGHQFPNYSSELNVNALLLGDSALYLCASSRSGTGGQPQHFGDGTRLSIL.

The chain combines TRBV2 with TRBJ1-2; D call uncertain. CDR1 SNHLY and CDR2 FYNNEI come from the germline V gene. The CDR3 has 13 residues. The germline V and J ends were trimmed by 8 bases and 4 bases, with 14 bases remaining between them. This CDR3 is CASLTLRGYGYTF. In DNA form, the CDR3 reads TGTGCCAGCCTAACCCTCCGGGGCTATGGCTACACCTTC.

This chain connects TRBV7-3 to TRBJ2-5; D remains unclear. The CDR3 has 13 residues. The germline V and J ends were trimmed by 5 bases and 9 bases, with 16 bases remaining between them. The V gene's germline CDR1 is SGHTA and CDR2 FQGTGA. As DNA, the CDR3 is TGTGCCAGCAGCGCCGAGGCCTCTTCAGCCCAGTACTTC. Its translation is CASSAEASSAQYF.

The CDR3 nucleotides are TGTGCCAGCAGTGGGACCGGGACAGGGAAAAACATTCAGTACTTC. This encodes CASSGTGTGKNIQYF. This sequence joins TRBV2 and TRBJ2-4, with 9 bases lining up with TRBD1. The CDR3 has 15 amino acids. J was trimmed by 4 bases and V by 4 bases; bases with no gene match: 5. Germline V CDR1 and CDR2: SNHLY, FYNNEI. The whole variable domain, filled in from reference TRBV2 and TRBJ2-4, reads EPEVTQTPSHQVTQMGQEVILRCVPISNHLYFYWYRQILGQKVEFLVSFYNNEISEKSEIFDDQFSVERPDGSNFTLKIRSTKLEDSAMYFCASSGTGTGKNIQYFGAGTRLSVL.